A single sample gave rise to the 7 T cell receptor beta chains below, sequenced in a study of T cells in Graves' hyperthyroidism and ophthalmopathy. Amplified regions were TCR beta CDR3 sequences from RNA transcripts. A first-round RT-PCR of the TCR CDR3 used the HTBI primer set. Using its own MiXCR run on the multiplex PCR reads, TCRdb lists one record per CDR3 protein. The sample contains about 180,000 distinct CDR3 sequences, around 15% of which appear only once. Sequencing was carried out using blood. The receptors here all came from a woman aged 45-59 years with Graves' hyperthyroidism.

This chain joins TRBV7-6 and TRBJ2-1, with a tentative D call TRBD2 (6 bases). This CDR3 comprises 12 residues. The ends were cut back, 5 bases at V and 7 bases at J, with 9 bases in the middle. From germline, CDR1 is SGHVS and CDR2 FNYEAQ. The CDR3 nucleotides read TGTGCCAGCAGCGCCGGGACTAATGAGCAGTTCTTC. Its translation: CASSAGTNEQFF.

V gene TRBV2 combines with J gene TRBJ2-7; 9 nucleotides line up with TRBD1. The germline CDR1 and CDR2 sequences are SNHLY and FYNNEI. The V segment lost 5 bases and the J segment 5 bases; nucleotides outside the gene matches: 7. The CDR3 covers 14 residues. CDR3 region: CASSRDRASHEQYF. CDR3 sequence (DNA): TGTGCCAGCAGTCGGGACAGGGCCTCTCACGAGCAGTACTTC.

This clonotype was counted many times. This chain connects TRBV7-6 to TRBJ1-1, with TRBD1 as a possible D gene (5 bases). V was shortened by 3 bases and J by 1 base, with 12 bases between the two germline ends. This CDR3 is built from 15 residues. Germline V gives CDR1 SGHVS, CDR2 FNYEAQ. As DNA, the CDR3 is TGTGCCAGCAGCTTGACAGAAATCCAGAACACTGAAGCTTTCTTT. Residues: CASSLTEIQNTEAFF.

This clonotype was seen repeatedly, ten times or more. The chain couples TRBV7-2 to TRBJ2-4; 10 bases align to TRBD2. Trimming cost V 5 bases and J 5 bases; bases outside gene matches: 9. The CDR3 is 16 amino acids. Germline CDR1 reads SGHTA; CDR2 reads FQGNSA. This chain's CDR3 is CASSKGTSAEQNIQYF. The CDR3 nucleotides read TGTGCCAGCAGCAAAGGGACTAGCGCGGAGCAAAACATTCAGTACTTC.

Many counts were recorded for this clonotype. This chain connects TRBV5-1 to TRBJ1-1; D is undetermined. Germline V gives CDR1 SGHRS, CDR2 YFSETQ. With 0 bases removed from V and 0 bases from J, the gap between germline ends came to 9 bases. The CDR3 is 15 amino acids. DNA of the CDR3: TGCGCCAGCAGCTTGGTAGTGTCTATGAACACTGAAGCTTTCTTT. It translates to CASSLVVSMNTEAFF. Based on the CDR3 plus reference TRBV5-1 and TRBJ1-1, the full variable domain is KAGVTQTPRYLIKTRGQQVTLSCSPISGHRSVSWYQQTPGQGLQFLFEYFSETQRNKGNFPGRFSGRQFSNSRSEMNVSTLELGDSALYLCASSLVVSMNTEAFFGQGTRLTVV.

Ten or more counts support this clonotype. This rearrangement joins TRBV12-3 or TRBV12-4 to TRBJ1-3; 8 bases are shared with TRBD1. V was pared by 5 bases and J by 4 bases, with 4 bases of the junction left unmatched. The CDR3 is 14 amino acids. The CDR3 DNA follows: TGTGCCAGCAGTCGACAGGGGAAAGGAAACACCATATATTTT. It translates to CASSRQGKGNTIYF.

This clonotype was picked up many times. The chain is built from TRBV7-2 and TRBJ1-5; unclear D gene. The CDR3 is 13 amino acids. Deletions cut 5 bases from V and 5 bases from J, with 10 bases between. The germline CDR1 and CDR2 sequences are SGHTA and FQGNSA. The CDR3 reads CASSTGIHQPQHF. The CDR3 bases are TGTGCCAGCAGCACCGGGATTCATCAGCCCCAGCATTTT. Complete variable domain (other parts from reference TRBV7-2 and TRBJ1-5): GAGVSQSPSNKVTEKGKDVELRCDPISGHTALYWYRQSLGQGLEFLIYFQGNSAPDKSGLPSDRFSAERTGGSVSTLTIQRTQQEDSAVYLCASSTGIHQPQHFGDGTRLSIL.